The text below deals with one TCR beta chain. Assay execution proceeded at the deep level. Assay: immunoSEQ multiplex PCR; the TCRdb copy retains only in-frame clones and omits some. Counted here are 2,500,000 or so clones, around 90% occurring once; the ten biggest clones make up more than 0.35%. The data originate from a study of shared clonotypes between healthy human individuals. V lost 4 bases and J lost 10, with 21 bases in between. CDR1 SGHRS and CDR2 YFSETQ come from the germline V gene. This CDR3 comprises 15 residues. The sequence was obtained from a young man in good health. Some clones in this sample may be carry-over from other donors' samples. The sequenced sample was naive CD4+ T cells from PBMCs. The subset was: CD45RA+ positively selected. The J gene is TRBJ2-1, the V gene TRBV5-1; no firm D call. In DNA form, the CDR3 reads TGCGCCAGCAGCACCGCGGCAGCCAACGGTGGGGAGCAGTTCTTC. This gives the protein CASSTAAANGGEQFF.